The 29 T cell receptor beta chains in this list originate from one sample, sequenced in a study of blood T cells in healthy people across ages. Together with a sample-barcoded 5' primer, a J-beta primer mix was included in a second PCR lasting about 6 to 12 cycles. TCRdb re-derived calls from the 5' RACE reads in MiXCR, one entry per CDR3 protein. The sample has 630,000 or so distinct CDR3 sequences, about 28% seen once; the top ten hold about a sixth. Sequencing was performed on blood. These receptors were taken from a woman aged 80 or over in good health.

The chain is built from TRBV20-1 and TRBJ1-3; D gene ambiguous. From germline, CDR1 is DFQATT and CDR2 SNEGSKA (reference sequence). V was clipped by 1 base and J by 1 base, with 8 bases between them. This CDR3 region has 14 residues. The CDR3 DNA is TGCAGTGCTAGAGGGTTCGGGTCTGGAAACACCATATATTTT. It is translated as CSARGFGSGNTIYF.

The gene calls are TRBV6-2 or TRBV6-3 and TRBJ2-5, with 9 bases identical to TRBD1. Germline trimming cut 5 bases from V and 4 bases from J; bases unmatched to any gene: 5. This CDR3 is 14 amino acids long. Germline V gene data show CDR1 as MNHEY and CDR2 as SVGEGT. For the CDR3, the DNA is TGTGCCAGCAGTGAACAGGGGGCCGGAGAGACCCAGTACTTC. Translating gives CASSEQGAGETQYF.

This clonotype has a handful of counts. This chain connects TRBV7-3 to TRBJ2-2; TRBD2 aligns across 11 bases. Germline CDR1 is SGHTA and CDR2 is FQGTGA. This CDR3 spans 17 amino acids. The ends lost 3 bases at V and 5 bases at J; junction bases unmatched: 8. The CDR3 nucleotides are TGTGCCAGCAGCTTCACTAGCGGGGGCCTGACTACCGGGGAGCTGTTTTTT. It is translated as CASSFTSGGLTTGELFF.

The V call is TRBV9, the J call TRBJ2-7; TRBD2 matches 9 bases. The CDR3 length is 16 residues. After removal of 2 bases from V and 2 bases from J, the junction contained 8 bases not matched to a gene. The V gene's germline CDR1 is SGDLS and CDR2 YYNGEE. CDR3 residues: CASSVTSGGTPYEQYF. DNA for the CDR3: TGTGCCAGCAGCGTTACCAGCGGGGGGACTCCCTACGAGCAGTACTTC. Full variable domain (rest looked up from reference TRBV9 and TRBJ2-7): DSGVTQTPKHLITATGQRVTLRCSPRSGDLSVYWYQQSLDQGLQFLIQYYNGEERAKGNILERFSAQQFPDLHSELNLSSLELGDSALYFCASSVTSGGTPYEQYFGPGTRLTVT.

Note on this clonotype: One junction end does not reproduce the germline sequence, and a read error may be involved. The rearrangement joins TRBV20-1 to TRBJ2-1, with D possibly being TRBD2 (5 bases). Germline loops: CDR1 DFQATT, CDR2 SNEGSKA (reference sequence). This CDR3 is built from 15 residues. The chain's CDR3 is CSASIGLAHYDEQFF. CDR3 nucleotide sequence: TGCAGTGCTTCGATTGGGCTAGCTCACTACGATGAGCAGTTCTTC.

This clonotype was picked up many times. The chain recombines TRBV28 with TRBJ2-4; the D gene is possibly TRBD1 (8 bases). The CDR3 covers 17 residues. Germline CDR1 MDHEN, CDR2 SYDVKM. The germline V and J ends were trimmed by 1 base and 7 bases, with 20 bases remaining between them. The CDR3 DNA reads as TGTGCCAGCAGTTTATCCGCGGGACAGGTGGGAGGGAACATTCAGTACTTC. It is translated as CASSLSAGQVGGNIQYF.

This clonotype has just a few counts. The chain employs TRBV20-1 and TRBJ1-1; TRBD1 agrees at 10 bases. CDR1 is DFQATT and CDR2 is SNEGSKA in the germline V gene (reference sequence). V shed 0 bases and J 11 bases; nucleotides not matched to a gene: 15. This CDR3 region has 16 residues. The CDR3: CSARDPQGTGVRRAFF. DNA for the CDR3: TGCAGTGCTAGAGATCCTCAGGGGACAGGGGTCCGGAGGGCTTTCTTT.

This clonotype was recorded at least ten times. The V and J genes are TRBV5-6 and TRBJ2-5; the D is unclear. The V and J ends lost 4 bases and 1 base respectively, with 8 bases between them. The CDR3 spans 13 residues. Germline lookup yields CDR1 SGHDT and CDR2 YYEEEE. The DNA of the CDR3 is TGTGCCAGCAGCGAGTCCCTCCAAGAGACCCAGTACTTC. Amino acids: CASSESLQETQYF.

As for this clonotype: Given a much more abundant clone one base away, this may be a read error. This sequence joins TRBV30 and TRBJ2-1; D may match TRBD1 or TRBD2 (6 bases each). The end of the DNA aligns better with TRBJ2-7, so the J call may be wrong. This CDR3 has 13 residues. Germline V gives CDR1 GTSNPN, CDR2 SVGIG (reference sequence). The CDR3, as DNA: TGTGCCTGGAGTGTAGGGGGAGGCGATGAGCAGTACTTC. Translated, it gives CAWSVGGGDEQYF.

Only a few counts were recorded for this clonotype. Being one base from a much bigger clone, this may be a read error. The chain recombines TRBV5-6 with TRBJ2-5; 8 bases fit TRBD2. With V trimmed by 4 bases and J by 6 bases, 14 bases remained unmatched. Germline values: CDR1 SGHDT, CDR2 YYEEEE. The CDR3 runs 16 residues. DNA of the CDR3: TGTGCCAGCAGCCCACCGCCGGGGGGGGTCTCGAAGACCCAGTACTTC. Translation gives CASSPPPGGVSKTQYF.

The chain joins TRBV6-2 or TRBV6-3 to TRBJ2-2; 7 bases agree with TRBD2. With 4 bases clipped from V and 6 bases from J, the junction kept 8 bases outside the gene matches. Germline CDR1 and CDR2: MNHEY and SVGEGT. This CDR3 contains 15 residues. CDR3 in DNA: TGTGCCAGCAGTTGGAGACCGGGGGGAGCCGGGGAGCTGTTTTTT. It yields the protein CASSWRPGGAGELFF.

This clonotype was seen ten or more times. The V gene is TRBV28, the J gene TRBJ2-7; a possible D gene is TRBD2 (6 bases). Trimming shortened V by 4 bases and J by 6 bases, and 13 bases separated the two germline ends. This CDR3 comprises 13 residues. Germline loops: CDR1 MDHEN, CDR2 SYDVKM. The DNA of the CDR3 is TGTGCCAGCAGTTCTCACGGGGGTGGCGAGCAGTACTTC. Translated, it gives CASSSHGGGEQYF.

This clonotype was found a few times. This rearrangement joins TRBV7-2 to TRBJ2-7; D could derive from TRBD1 or TRBD2 (5 bases each). The DNA end lines up better with TRBJ2-5; the J call may be wrong. The CDR3 has 16 residues. Germline V gene data show CDR1 as SGHTA and CDR2 as FQGNSA. CDR3 amino acids: CASSLGVRDAEETQYF. The CDR3 DNA reads TGTGCCAGCAGCTTAGGAGTCCGGGACGCGGAAGAGACCCAGTACTTC.

This clonotype occurred many times. The V call is TRBV4-2, the J call TRBJ2-3; 7 bases fit TRBD2. V dropped 1 base and J dropped 6; count of bases not matched to a gene: 7. The V gene's germline CDR1 is LGHNA and CDR2 YNFKEQ. CDR3 length: 15 amino acids. The CDR3 nucleotides read TGTGCCAGCAGCCAAGGAAGGGCGGGGGTGGATACGCAGTATTTT. Translation gives CASSQGRAGVDTQYF.

This chain connects TRBV7-2 to TRBJ2-1; maybe TRBD2 (6 bases). Germline V CDR1 and CDR2: SGHTA, FQGNSA. The CDR3 has 15 residues. Trimming took 3 bases from V and 4 from J, leaving 13 bases between them. CDR3 DNA: TGTGCCAGCAGCTTTCGCGGGGAAAGGTACAATGAGCAGTTCTTC. Translating it yields CASSFRGERYNEQFF.

This clonotype was observed at least ten times. The chain employs TRBV7-8 and TRBJ1-2; no definite D call. This CDR3 region has 15 residues. Between the trimmed V and J ends, which lost 0 bases and 1 base, there was a span of 9 bases. Germline values: CDR1 SGHVS, CDR2 FQNEAQ. CDR3 loop: CASSLALTVNYGYTF. In nucleotides, the CDR3 is TGTGCCAGCAGCTTAGCGCTAACGGTTAACTATGGCTACACCTTC. Together with reference TRBV7-8 and TRBJ1-2, the CDR3 gives the full variable domain: GAGVSQSPRYKVAKRGQDVALRCDPISGHVSLFWYQQALGQGPEFLTYFQNEAQLDKSGLPSDRFFAERPEGSVSTLKIQRTQQEDSAVYLCASSLALTVNYGYTFGSGTRLTVV.

The DNA for the CDR3 is TGTGCCAGCAGCTTAGTGGCAGGGGCAGGGAATGAGCAGTTCTTC. It specifies CASSLVAGAGNEQFF. The rearrangement uses TRBV7-2 and TRBJ2-1; TRBD1 is a possible D gene (6 bases). This CDR3 region has 15 residues. Germline lookup yields CDR1 SGHTA and CDR2 FQGNSA. V gave up 1 base and J gave up 7 bases, with 14 bases separating them.

This clonotype came up many times. The CDR3 here is CASSLQGTDTQYF. CDR3 nucleotides: TGTGCCAGCAGCTTACAGGGAACAGATACGCAGTATTTT. J is TRBJ2-3 and V is TRBV7-2; TRBD1 might be the D (5 bases). The CDR3 is made up of 13 amino acids. V gave up 2 bases and J gave up 3 bases, with 6 bases separating them. Germline assignment: CDR1 SGHTA and CDR2 FQGNSA.

In its sample, this clonotype was seen a few times. The J gene is TRBJ2-7, the V gene TRBV2, with 8 bases matching TRBD1. V lost 1 base to trimming and J lost 6 bases; unmatched junction nucleotides: 8. The germline gives CDR1 SNHLY, CDR2 FYNNEI. CDR3 length: 15 amino acids. The CDR3 DNA is TGTGCCAGCAGTGAAGGCGGGACAGGATTATCCGAGCAGTACTTC. It codes for CASSEGGTGLSEQYF.

Notes on this clonotype: One base away lies a much larger clone, so this may be a sequencing read error. This chain links TRBV5-1 with TRBJ2-5; D is unclear. This CDR3 has 13 amino acids. The germline CDR1 and CDR2 sequences are SGHRS and YFSETQ. The CDR3 here is CASSLEVEEAQYF. CDR3 nucleotide sequence: TGCGCCAGCAGCTTGGAGGTGGAAGAGGCCCAGTACTTC.

This clonotype has more than one count but fewer than ten. The V call is TRBV20-1, the J call TRBJ1-2; D gene unclear. Trimming pared 3 bases from V and 6 bases from J, leaving 11 bases between. CDR3 size: 12 residues. The V gene's germline CDR1 is DFQATT and CDR2 SNEGSKA (reference sequence). The DNA for the CDR3 is TGCAGTGCTAGGGATTACAGAGATGGCTACACCTTC. Amino acids: CSARDYRDGYTF.

This clonotype was observed many times. The chain has TRBV2 and TRBJ1-2; D remains ambiguous. V dropped 5 bases and J dropped 7 bases, with 11 bases sitting between them. The CDR3 is 12 amino acids. Germline V gene sequence: CDR1 SNHLY, CDR2 FYNNEI. CDR3 nucleotide sequence: TGTGCCAGCAGTCTTCGGACGGCTGGCTACACCTTC. It specifies CASSLRTAGYTF.

This clonotype was recorded once. A much larger clone differs by one base, so this may be a read error. The V gene is TRBV5-1, the J gene TRBJ2-5; 8 positions match TRBD2. This CDR3 comprises 15 residues. Germline V lookup: CDR1 SGHRS, CDR2 YFSETQ. V shed 4 bases and J 11 bases; nucleotides not matched to a gene: 16. The chain's CDR3 is CASSLDGTRGDEQYF. Written as DNA, the CDR3 is TGCGCCAGCAGCCTGGATGGGACTAGGGGTGATGAGCAGTACTTC.

The chain recombines TRBV5-1 with TRBJ2-3; 7 bases line up with TRBD2. The CDR3 covers 15 residues. V trimming: 1 base; J trimming: 4 bases; junction bases outside the gene matches: 6. CDR1 is SGHRS and CDR2 is YFSETQ in the germline V gene. The CDR3 nucleotides read TGCGCCAGCAGCTTGATGGGGCTAGCGGCAGATACGCAGTATTTT. This sequence encodes CASSLMGLAADTQYF.

The table lists this clonotype with many counts. The rearrangement links TRBV12-3 or TRBV12-4 to TRBJ2-7; D is unclear. This CDR3 is built from 14 residues. V shed 6 bases and J shed 2 bases, with 14 bases lying between them. The DNA for the CDR3 is TGTGCCAGCAGGTCGTCAGGCGGCACCTACGAGCAGTACTTC. This encodes CASRSSGGTYEQYF.

This chain links TRBV3-1 with TRBJ1-2; TRBD1 matches at 10 bases. Trimming at V came to 4 bases and at J to 5 bases, leaving 7 bases not matched to a gene. Per germline, CDR1 LGHDT and CDR2 YNNKEL (reference sequence). The length of the CDR3 is 15 residues. The CDR3 nucleotides read TGTGCCAGCAGCCTACAGACAGGGGGCTTGTATGGCTACACCTTC. Protein sequence: CASSLQTGGLYGYTF.

The table lists this clonotype with a count of one. The chain carries TRBV3-1 and TRBJ2-6; no clear D gene. The V end lost 4 bases, the J end lost 2 bases, and 9 bases lay between the germline ends. Germline CDR1 is LGHDT and CDR2 is YNNKEL (reference sequence). The CDR3 consists of 15 residues. DNA of the CDR3: TGTGCCAGCAGCCGAGAAAGCCCTGGGGCCAACGTCCTGACTTTC. Protein product: CASSRESPGANVLTF.

This clonotype was recorded at least ten times. One junction end does not reproduce the germline sequence, and a read error may be involved. The J gene is TRBJ2-7, the V gene TRBV7-7; possible D gene TRBD2, 5 bases. Germline lookup yields CDR1 SSHAT and CDR2 FNYEAQ (reference sequence). This CDR3 comprises 13 residues. This chain's CDR3 is CASSLLVGYEQYF. Written as DNA, the CDR3 is TGTGCTAGCAGCTTACTAGTAGGGTACGAGCAGTACTTC.

This clonotype was recorded a few times. CDR3 in amino acids: CASSQGKATGLFF. In DNA, the CDR3 is TGTGCCAGCAGCCAGGGTAAGGCGACTGGACTGTTTTTT. The genes are TRBV11-2 and TRBJ1-4, with a weak D call TRBD1 (5 bases). V gave up 5 bases and J gave up 13 bases, with 17 bases separating them. The CDR3 has 13 amino acids. Germline V gene data show CDR1 as SGHAT and CDR2 as FQNNGV. The full variable domain, rest sourced from reference TRBV11-2 and TRBJ1-4, is EAGVAQSPRYKIIEKRQSVAFWCNPISGHATLYWYQQILGQGPKLLIQFQNNGVVDDSQLPKDRFSAERLKGVDSTLKIQPAKLEDSAVYLCASSQGKATGLFFGSGTQLSVL.